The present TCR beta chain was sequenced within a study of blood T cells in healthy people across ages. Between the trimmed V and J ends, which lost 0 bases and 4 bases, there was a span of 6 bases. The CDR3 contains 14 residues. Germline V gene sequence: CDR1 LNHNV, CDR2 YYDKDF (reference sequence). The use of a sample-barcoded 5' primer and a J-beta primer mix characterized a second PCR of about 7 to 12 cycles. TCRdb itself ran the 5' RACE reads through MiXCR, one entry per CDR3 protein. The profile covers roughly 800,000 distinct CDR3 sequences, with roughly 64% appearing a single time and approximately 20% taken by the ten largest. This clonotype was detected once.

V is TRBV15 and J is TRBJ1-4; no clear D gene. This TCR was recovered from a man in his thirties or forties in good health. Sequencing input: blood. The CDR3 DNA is TGTGCCACCAGCAGAGAACAGATTAATGAAAAACTGTTTTTT. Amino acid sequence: CATSREQINEKLFF. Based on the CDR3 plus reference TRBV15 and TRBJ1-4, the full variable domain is DAMVIQNPRYQVTQFGKPVTLSCSQTLNHNVMYWYQQKSSQAPKLLFHYYDKDFNNEADTPDNFQSRRPNTSFCFLDIRSPGLGDTAMYLCATSREQINEKLFFGSGTQLSVL.